The source of this T cell receptor (beta chain) is a study of CD8+ T cells in alopecia areata. Study as a whole: Among treated patients, oral tofacitinib was administered at 5 to 10 mg twice daily. Treatment with tofacitinib (6 to 18 months) was followed by 6 months off drug. Whole-study findings and limits: Clarity of TCR sharing across patients fell short of that in mice, possibly HLA-related.

Germline trimming cut 8 bases from V and 4 bases from J; bases unmatched to any gene: 8. The germline V gene encodes CDR1 MDHEN and CDR2 SYDVKM. CDR3 length equals 14 residues. RNA was isolated and reverse transcribed to cDNA, the sequencing template. Here immunoSEQ multiplex PCR was the method, and the copy in TCRdb shows in-frame clones only, minus some. The sample holds about 140,000 clones, around 49% seen once. With regard to this clone: The antigen is not known.

This clonotype originated in a human donor with alopecia areata. The chain has TRBV28 and TRBJ2-5, with TRBD2 matching over 9 bases. Material: CD4+ T cells sorted from blood, obtained at week 0. The CDR3 coding sequence is TGTGCCAGCCGCCCAGCGGGAGGATTAGAGACCCAGTACTTC. It codes for CASRPAGGLETQYF.